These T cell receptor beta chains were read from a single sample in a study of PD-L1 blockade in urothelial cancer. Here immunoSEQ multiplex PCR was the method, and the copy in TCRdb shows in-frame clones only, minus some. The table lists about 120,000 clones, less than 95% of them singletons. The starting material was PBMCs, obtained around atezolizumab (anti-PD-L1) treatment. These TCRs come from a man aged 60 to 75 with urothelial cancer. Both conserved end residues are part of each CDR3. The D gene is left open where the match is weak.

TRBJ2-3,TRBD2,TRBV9,CASSVVSGRALDTQYF,TGTGCCAGCAGCGTAGTTAGCGGGAGGGCCTTAGATACGCAGTATTTT
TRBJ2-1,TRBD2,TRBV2,CASSLSGIPLGDEQFF,TGTGCCAGCAGTTTAAGCGGGATCCCACTGGGCGATGAGCAGTTCTTC
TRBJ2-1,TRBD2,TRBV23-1,CASSPFSGRRAEQFF,TGCGCCAGCAGCCCCTTTAGCGGGAGGCGGGCTGAGCAGTTCTTC
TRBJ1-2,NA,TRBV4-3,CASSQDTGTNYGYTF,TGCGCCAGCAGCCAAGATACAGGGACTAACTATGGCTACACCTTC
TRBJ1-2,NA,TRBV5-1,CASSLDGGSYGYTF,TGCGCCAGCAGCTTGGATGGGGGGTCCTATGGCTACACCTTC
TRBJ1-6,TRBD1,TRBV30,CAWSGRDRGGSPLHF,TGTGCCTGGAGCGGCCGGGACAGGGGTGGTTCACCCCTCCACTTT
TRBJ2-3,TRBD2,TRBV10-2,CATRVAGFTDTQYF,TGCGCCACCAGAGTAGCGGGATTCACAGATACGCAGTATTTT
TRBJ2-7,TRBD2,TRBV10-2,CASSEMVGLAGADEQYF,TGCGCCAGCAGTGAGATGGTGGGACTAGCGGGAGCAGATGAGCAGTACTTC
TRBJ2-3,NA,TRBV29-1,CSVVRSTDTQYF,TGCAGCGTTGTGCGGAGCACAGATACGCAGTATTTT
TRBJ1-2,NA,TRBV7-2,CASSQTGNYGYTF,TGTGCCAGCAGCCAAACAGGGAACTATGGCTACACCTTC
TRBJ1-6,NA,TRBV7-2,CASSFGTPRDSPLHF,TGTGCCAGCAGCTTCGGGACACCTAGGGATTCACCCCTCCACTTT
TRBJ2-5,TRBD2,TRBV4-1,CASSRYGTSGSQETQYF,TGCGCCAGCAGCCGATATGGGACTAGCGGATCCCAAGAGACCCAGTACTTC
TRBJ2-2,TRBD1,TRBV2,CASSAGTGRNTGELFF,TGTGCCAGCAGCGCGGGGACAGGGCGAAACACCGGGGAGCTGTTTTTT
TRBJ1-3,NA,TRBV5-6,CASSLGPRRDSGNTIYF,TGTGCCAGCAGCCTGGGTCCACGGCGGGACTCTGGAAACACCATATATTTT
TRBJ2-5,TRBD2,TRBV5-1,CASSDWGLAGGPGSKTQYF,TGCGCCAGCAGCGATTGGGGGCTAGCGGGAGGGCCAGGGTCAAAGACCCAGTACTTC
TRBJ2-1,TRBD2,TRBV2,CASSTPSSGSSYNEQFF,TGTGCCAGCAGCACACCGTCTAGCGGGAGCTCCTACAATGAGCAGTTCTTC
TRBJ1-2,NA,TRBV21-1,CASSNGQGPYGYTF,TGTGCCAGCAGCAATGGGCAGGGGCCCTATGGCTACACCTTC
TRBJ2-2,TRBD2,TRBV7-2,CASRGGLTAGELFF,TGTGCCTCACGGGGAGGGTTGACCGCCGGGGAGCTGTTTTTT
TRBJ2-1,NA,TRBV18,CASSPLASSYNEQFF,TGTGCCAGCTCACCACTAGCGAGCTCCTACAATGAGCAGTTCTTC
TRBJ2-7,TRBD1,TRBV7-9,CASSSRQGRGEQYF,TGTGCCAGCAGCTCCCGACAGGGAAGGGGCGAGCAGTACTTC
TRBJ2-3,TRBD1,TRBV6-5,CASSYSLGQAADTQYF,TGTGCCAGCAGTTACTCCCTGGGACAGGCTGCAGATACGCAGTATTTT
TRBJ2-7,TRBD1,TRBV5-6,CASSPGRQGRAYEQYF,TGTGCCAGCAGCCCAGGACGACAGGGTAGGGCCTACGAGCAGTACTTC
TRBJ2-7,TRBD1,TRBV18,CASSPPGTGRGYEQYF,TGTGCCAGCTCACCACCAGGGACAGGAAGGGGCTACGAGCAGTACTTC
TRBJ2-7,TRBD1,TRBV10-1,CARPGGLGPICSEQYF,TGCGCCAGACCAGGGGGCTTAGGTCCCATCTGTAGCGAGCAGTACTTC
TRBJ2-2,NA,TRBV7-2,CASSFGVGELFF,TGTGCCAGCAGCTTCGGGGTCGGGGAGCTGTTTTTT
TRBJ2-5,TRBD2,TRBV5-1,CASRPGGGDETQYF,TGCGCCAGCCGCCCCGGCGGGGGGGACGAGACCCAGTACTTC
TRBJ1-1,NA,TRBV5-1,CASSFPGGRDTEAFF,TGCGCCAGCAGCTTCCCCGGGGGGCGCGACACTGAAGCTTTCTTT
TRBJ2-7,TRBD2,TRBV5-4,CASRPASGSYEQYF,TGTGCCAGCAGACCTGCTAGCGGCTCCTACGAGCAGTACTTC
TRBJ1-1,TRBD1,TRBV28,CASSSSDRANTEAFF,TGTGCCAGCAGTTCCTCGGACAGGGCTAACACTGAAGCTTTCTTT
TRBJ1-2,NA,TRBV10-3,CAISEQYGANYGYTF,TGTGCCATCAGTGAACAATACGGAGCTAACTATGGCTACACCTTC
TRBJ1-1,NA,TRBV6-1,CASRTQGIAEAFF,TGTGCCAGCAGGACACAGGGTATCGCTGAAGCTTTCTTT